This TCR beta chain was profiled in a study of blood T cell repertoires in COVID-19. Background on the study: T cells, B-cell-depleted T cells, or PBMCs provided the cDNA or gDNA that served as material.

Sequencing used immunoSEQ multiplex PCR; TCRdb keeps in-frame clones, though not all of them. This repertoire shows roughly 340,000 clones, around 87% found once; its top ten account for approximately 1.9%. Sequencing input: PBMCs or T cells enriched from blood (not recorded which). The clonotype comes from a man aged 35-49 years in a cohort exposed to, infected with or recovered from COVID-19 (not recorded which).

The CDR3 nucleotides read TGTGCCAGCAGCCTCAGGGGGAACACTGAAGCTTTCTTT. The encoded protein is CASSLRGNTEAFF. V is TRBV27 and J is TRBJ1-1; weak D call: TRBD1 (6 bases). CDR1 and CDR2 from the germline V gene are MNHEY and SMNVEV (reference sequence). Deletions cut 6 bases from V and 1 base from J, with 9 bases between. This CDR3 contains 13 residues.